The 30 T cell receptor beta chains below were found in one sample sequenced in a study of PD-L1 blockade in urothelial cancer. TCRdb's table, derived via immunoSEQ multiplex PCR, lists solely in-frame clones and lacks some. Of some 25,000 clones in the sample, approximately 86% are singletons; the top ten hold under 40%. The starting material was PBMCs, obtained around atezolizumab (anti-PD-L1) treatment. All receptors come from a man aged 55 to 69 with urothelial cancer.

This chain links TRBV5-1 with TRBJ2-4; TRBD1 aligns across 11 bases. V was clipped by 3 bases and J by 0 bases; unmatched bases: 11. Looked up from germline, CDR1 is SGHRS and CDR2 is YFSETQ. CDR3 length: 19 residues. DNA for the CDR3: TGCGCCAGCAGCTCGGGACAGGGGGGCGTTGGAATAGCCAAAAACATTCAGTACTTC. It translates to CASSSGQGGVGIAKNIQYF.

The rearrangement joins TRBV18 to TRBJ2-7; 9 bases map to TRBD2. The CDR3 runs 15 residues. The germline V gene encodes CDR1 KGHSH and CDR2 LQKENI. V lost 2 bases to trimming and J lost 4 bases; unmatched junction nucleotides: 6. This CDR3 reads CASSPYAGGLYEQYF. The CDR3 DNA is TGTGCCAGCTCACCATACGCGGGGGGGCTGTACGAGCAGTACTTC.

CDR3 protein: CAGNSGSFYEQYF. Written as DNA, the CDR3 is TGTGCCGGTAATAGCGGGAGTTTCTACGAGCAGTACTTC. The chain employs TRBV2 and TRBJ2-7; 9 nucleotides agree with TRBD2. From germline, CDR1 is SNHLY and CDR2 FYNNEI. With V trimmed by 11 bases and J by 3 bases, 8 bases remained unmatched. The CDR3 is made up of 13 amino acids. The full variable domain, its missing parts supplied by reference TRBV2 and TRBJ2-7, is EPEVTQTPSHQVTQMGQEVILRCVPISNHLYFYWYRQILGQKVEFLVSFYNNEISEKSEIFDDQFSVERPDGSNFTLKIRSTKLEDSAMYFCAGNSGSFYEQYFGPGTRLTVT.

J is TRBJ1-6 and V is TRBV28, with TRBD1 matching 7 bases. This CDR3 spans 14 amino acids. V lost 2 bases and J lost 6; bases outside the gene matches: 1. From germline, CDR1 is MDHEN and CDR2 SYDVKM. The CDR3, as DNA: TGTGCCAGCAGTTTAAGACAGGGTAATTCACCCCTCCACTTT. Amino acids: CASSLRQGNSPLHF.

CDR3 sequence reads: CASSLGLQGLSYGYTF. The CDR3 coding sequence is TGTGCCAGCAGCTTGGGCTTACAGGGGCTGAGCTATGGCTACACCTTC. This sequence joins TRBV7-9 and TRBJ1-2; 7 bases fit TRBD1. CDR1 SEHNR and CDR2 FQNEAQ come from the germline V gene (reference sequence). J was trimmed by 4 bases and V by 3 bases; bases with no gene match: 11. The CDR3 consists of 16 residues.

The CDR3 protein is CAISDAGRTEAFF. CDR3 nucleotides: TGTGCCATCAGTGACGCAGGGAGGACTGAAGCTTTCTTT. V gene TRBV10-3 combines with J gene TRBJ1-1; possible D gene TRBD1, 5 bases. Germline V gives CDR1 ENHRY, CDR2 SYGVKD. This CDR3 contains 13 residues. The germline V and J ends were trimmed by 3 bases and 5 bases, with 10 bases remaining between them.

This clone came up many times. CDR3 in DNA: TGTGCCAGCTCACCGGGGACTAGCGGGGGATACGAGCAGTACTTC. Translating gives CASSPGTSGGYEQYF. The chain employs TRBV18 and TRBJ2-7, with 14 bases aligning to TRBD2. With 3 bases clipped from V and 4 bases from J, the junction kept 2 bases outside the gene matches. This CDR3 contains 15 residues. Looked up from germline, CDR1 is KGHSH and CDR2 is LQKENI.

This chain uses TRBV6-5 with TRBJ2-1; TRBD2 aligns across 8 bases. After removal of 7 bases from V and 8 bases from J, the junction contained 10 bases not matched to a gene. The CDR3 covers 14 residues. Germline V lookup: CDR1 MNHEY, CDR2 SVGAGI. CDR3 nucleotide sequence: TGTGCCAGCACCGAGGCGGGGGGTAGCGATGAGCAGTTCTTC. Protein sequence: CASTEAGGSDEQFF.

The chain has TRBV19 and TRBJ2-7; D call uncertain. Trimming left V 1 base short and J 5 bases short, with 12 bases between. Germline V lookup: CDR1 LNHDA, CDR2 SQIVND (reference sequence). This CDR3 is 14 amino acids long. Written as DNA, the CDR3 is TGTGCCAGTAGTATAGGGCACCCTTTGAACGAGCAGTACTTC. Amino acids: CASSIGHPLNEQYF.

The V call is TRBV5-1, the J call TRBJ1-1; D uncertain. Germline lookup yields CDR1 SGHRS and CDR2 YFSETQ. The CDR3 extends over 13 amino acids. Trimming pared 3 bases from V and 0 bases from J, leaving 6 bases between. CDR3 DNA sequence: TGCGCCAGCAGCTCTGGGCTGAACACTGAAGCTTTCTTT. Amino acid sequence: CASSSGLNTEAFF.

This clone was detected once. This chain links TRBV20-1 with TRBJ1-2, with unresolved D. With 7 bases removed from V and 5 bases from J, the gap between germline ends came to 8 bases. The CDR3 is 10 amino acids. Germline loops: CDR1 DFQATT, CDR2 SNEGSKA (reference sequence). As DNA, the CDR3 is TGCAGTGTTCCGGGATATGGCTACACCTTC. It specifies CSVPGYGYTF.

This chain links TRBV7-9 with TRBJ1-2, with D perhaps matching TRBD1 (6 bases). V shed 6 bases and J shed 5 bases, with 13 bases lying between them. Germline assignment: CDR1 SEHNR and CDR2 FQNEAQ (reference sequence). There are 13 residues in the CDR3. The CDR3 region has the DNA TGTGCCAGCAGTCCACAGGGTAATTATGGCTACACCTTC. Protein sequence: CASSPQGNYGYTF.

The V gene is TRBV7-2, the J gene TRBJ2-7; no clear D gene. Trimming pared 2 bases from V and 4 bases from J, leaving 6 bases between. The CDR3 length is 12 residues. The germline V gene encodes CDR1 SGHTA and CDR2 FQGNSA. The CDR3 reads CASSLYSYEQYF. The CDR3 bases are TGTGCCAGCAGCTTATACAGTTACGAGCAGTACTTC.

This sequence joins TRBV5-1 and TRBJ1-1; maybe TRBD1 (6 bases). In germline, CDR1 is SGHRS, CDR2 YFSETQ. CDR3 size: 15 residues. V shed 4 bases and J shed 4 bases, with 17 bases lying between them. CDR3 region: CASSAGGQGRTEAFF. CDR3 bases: TGCGCCAGCAGCGCGGGGGGTCAGGGGCGCACTGAAGCTTTCTTT.

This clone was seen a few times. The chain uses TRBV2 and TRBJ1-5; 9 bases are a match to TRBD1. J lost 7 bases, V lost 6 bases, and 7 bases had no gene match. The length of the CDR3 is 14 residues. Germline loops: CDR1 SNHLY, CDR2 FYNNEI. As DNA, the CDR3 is TGTGCCAGCAGCACAAGACAGGGGGGACAGCCCCAGCATTTT. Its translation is CASSTRQGGQPQHF.

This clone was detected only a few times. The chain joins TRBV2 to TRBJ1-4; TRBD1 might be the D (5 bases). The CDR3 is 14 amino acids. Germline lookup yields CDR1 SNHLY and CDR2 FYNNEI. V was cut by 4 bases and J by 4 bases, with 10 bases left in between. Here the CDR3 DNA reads TGTGCCAGCAGTGTCCCGGGGGTTAATGAAAAACTGTTTTTT. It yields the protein CASSVPGVNEKLFF. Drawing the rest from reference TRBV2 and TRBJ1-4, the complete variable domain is EPEVTQTPSHQVTQMGQEVILRCVPISNHLYFYWYRQILGQKVEFLVSFYNNEISEKSEIFDDQFSVERPDGSNFTLKIRSTKLEDSAMYFCASSVPGVNEKLFFGSGTQLSVL.

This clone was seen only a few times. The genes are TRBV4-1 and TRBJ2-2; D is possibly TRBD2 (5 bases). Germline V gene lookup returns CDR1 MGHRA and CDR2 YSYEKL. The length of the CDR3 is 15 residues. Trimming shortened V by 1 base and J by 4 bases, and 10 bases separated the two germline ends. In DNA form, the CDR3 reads TGCGCCAGCAGCCAAGGGGGAGTGGGCACCGGGGAGCTGTTTTTT. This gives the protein CASSQGGVGTGELFF.

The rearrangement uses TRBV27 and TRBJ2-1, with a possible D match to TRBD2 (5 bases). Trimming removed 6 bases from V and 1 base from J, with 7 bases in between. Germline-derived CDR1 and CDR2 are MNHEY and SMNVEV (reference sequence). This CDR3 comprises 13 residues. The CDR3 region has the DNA TGTGCCAGCAGCCAGCGGTCCTACAATGAGCAGTTCTTC. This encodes CASSQRSYNEQFF.

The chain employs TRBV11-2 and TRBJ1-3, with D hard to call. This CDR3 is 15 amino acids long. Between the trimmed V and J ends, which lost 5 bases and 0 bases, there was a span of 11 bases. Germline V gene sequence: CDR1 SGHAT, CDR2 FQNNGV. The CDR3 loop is CASSPDLYSGNTIYF. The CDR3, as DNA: TGTGCCAGCAGCCCAGACTTATACTCTGGAAACACCATATATTTT.

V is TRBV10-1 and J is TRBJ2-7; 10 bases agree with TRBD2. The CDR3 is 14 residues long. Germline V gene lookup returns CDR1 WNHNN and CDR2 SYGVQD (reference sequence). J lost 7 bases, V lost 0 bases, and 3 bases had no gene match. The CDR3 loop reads CASSESSGRREQYF. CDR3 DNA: TGCGCCAGCAGTGAGTCTAGCGGGAGGAGGGAGCAGTACTTC.

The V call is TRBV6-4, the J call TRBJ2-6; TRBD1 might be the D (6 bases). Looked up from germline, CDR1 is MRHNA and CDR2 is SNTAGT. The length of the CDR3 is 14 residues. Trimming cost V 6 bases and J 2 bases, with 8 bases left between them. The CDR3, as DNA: TGTGCCAGCAGCCCAGGGGCTGGGGCCAACGTCCTGACTTTC. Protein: CASSPGAGANVLTF.

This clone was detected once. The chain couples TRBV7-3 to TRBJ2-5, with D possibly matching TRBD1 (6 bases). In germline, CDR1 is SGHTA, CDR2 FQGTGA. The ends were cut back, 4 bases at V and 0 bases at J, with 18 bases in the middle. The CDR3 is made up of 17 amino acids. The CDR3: CASSSNRDMEHQETQYF. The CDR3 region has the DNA TGTGCCAGCAGCTCAAACCGGGACATGGAACACCAAGAGACCCAGTACTTC.

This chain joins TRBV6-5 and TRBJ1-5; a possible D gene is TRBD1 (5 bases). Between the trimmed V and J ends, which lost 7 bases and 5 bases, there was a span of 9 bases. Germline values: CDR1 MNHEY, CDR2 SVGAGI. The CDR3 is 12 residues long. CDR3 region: CASKSGDQPQHF. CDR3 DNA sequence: TGTGCCAGCAAGTCGGGGGATCAGCCCCAGCATTTT.

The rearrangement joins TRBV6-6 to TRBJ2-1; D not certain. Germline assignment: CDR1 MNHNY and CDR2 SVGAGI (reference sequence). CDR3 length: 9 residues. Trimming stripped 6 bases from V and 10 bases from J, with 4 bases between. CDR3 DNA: TGTGCCAGCAGCATGGAGCAGTTCTTC. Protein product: CASSMEQFF.

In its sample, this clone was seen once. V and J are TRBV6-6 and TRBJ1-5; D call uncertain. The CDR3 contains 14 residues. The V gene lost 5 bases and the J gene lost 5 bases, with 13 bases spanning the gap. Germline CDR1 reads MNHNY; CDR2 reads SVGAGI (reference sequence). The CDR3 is CASSGAISDQPQHF. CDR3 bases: TGTGCCAGCAGTGGCGCTATAAGCGATCAGCCCCAGCATTTT.

The CDR3 here is CASSRGLAGGPPLTQYF. DNA for the CDR3: TGTGCCAGTAGTAGGGGACTAGCGGGGGGCCCCCCATTGACCCAGTACTTC. This chain joins TRBV19 and TRBJ2-5, with 15 bases identical to TRBD2. Germline V gene data show CDR1 as LNHDA and CDR2 as SQIVND (reference sequence). After removal of 4 bases from V and 7 bases from J, the junction contained 10 bases not matched to a gene. The CDR3 has 17 amino acids.

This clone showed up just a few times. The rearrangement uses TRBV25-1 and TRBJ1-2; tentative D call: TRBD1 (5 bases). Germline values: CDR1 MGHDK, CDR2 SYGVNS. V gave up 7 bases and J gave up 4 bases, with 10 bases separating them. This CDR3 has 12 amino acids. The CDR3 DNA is TGTGCCAGCACTGGCGGGGGCTATGGCTACACCTTC. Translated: CASTGGGYGYTF.

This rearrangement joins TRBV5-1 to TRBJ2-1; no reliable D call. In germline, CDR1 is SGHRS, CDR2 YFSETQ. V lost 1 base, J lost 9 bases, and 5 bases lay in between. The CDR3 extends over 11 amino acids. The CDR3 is CASSLQFEQFF. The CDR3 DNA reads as TGCGCCAGCAGCTTGCAGTTTGAGCAGTTCTTC.

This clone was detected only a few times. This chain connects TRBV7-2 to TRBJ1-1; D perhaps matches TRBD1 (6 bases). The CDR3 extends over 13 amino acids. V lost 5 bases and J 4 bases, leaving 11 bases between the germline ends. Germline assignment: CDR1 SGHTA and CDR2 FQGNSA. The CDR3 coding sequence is TGTGCCAGCAGCCCGGGGGGGCTCACTGAAGCTTTCTTT. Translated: CASSPGGLTEAFF.

DNA of the CDR3: TGTGCCAGTAGTATAGGGGAGAGGGAAGCTTTCTTT. Amino acid sequence: CASSIGEREAFF. This rearrangement joins TRBV19 to TRBJ1-1; D is undetermined. The CDR3 is 12 amino acids. The germline gives CDR1 LNHDA, CDR2 SQIVND (reference sequence). Trimming removed 1 base at V and 8 bases at J, with 8 bases between.